Reported below is one T cell receptor (beta chain). Germline values: CDR1 SGHRS, CDR2 YFSETQ. CDR3 length: 14 residues. V was trimmed by 1 base and J by 4 bases, leaving 8 bases between them. Sequencing was performed with immunoSEQ multiplex PCR; in TCRdb, only in-frame clones are kept and a portion is missing. The table includes about 62,000 clones, approximately 90% detected once. These data belong to a study of T cell changes during pregnancy in multiple sclerosis. The rearrangement links TRBV5-1 to TRBJ2-2; D not certain. The sequence came from a female donor with multiple sclerosis, enrolled in a pregnancy study. The sequencing here drew on peripheral blood, taken in the first trimester of pregnancy. DNA for the CDR3: TGCGCCAGCAGCTTGACAGTAGGCACCGGGGAGCTGTTTTTT. Its translation is CASSLTVGTGELFF.